Shown below are 7 T cell receptor beta chains from a single sample sequenced in a study of PD-1 blockade in classical Hodgkin lymphoma. Each and every patient relapsed after autologous stem cell transplantation, and patients got differing brentuximab vedotin exposure. Here immunoSEQ multiplex PCR was the method, and the copy in TCRdb shows in-frame clones only, minus some. Of some 40,000 clones listed, 60% to 85% are singletons. The specimen comprised peripheral blood mononuclear cells (PBMCs), sampled at baseline. Receptor source: a human donor with classical Hodgkin lymphoma.

This clone has a single count. The chain carries TRBV11-2 and TRBJ2-7; the D gene is possibly TRBD1 (6 bases). V lost 9 bases, J lost 1 base, and 13 bases lay in between. The CDR3 length is 13 residues. CDR1 and CDR2 from the germline V gene are SGHAT and FQNNGV. Here the CDR3 reads CARSYRESYEQYF. CDR3 bases: TGTGCCAGAAGTTACAGGGAATCCTACGAGCAGTACTTC. Using reference TRBV11-2 and TRBJ2-7 for the parts outside the CDR3, the full variable domain is EAGVAQSPRYKIIEKRQSVAFWCNPISGHATLYWYQQILGQGPKLLIQFQNNGVVDDSQLPKDRFSAERLKGVDSTLKIQPAKLEDSAVYLCARSYRESYEQYFGPGTRLTVT.

The rearrangement uses TRBV7-9 and TRBJ1-6; D is unresolved. This CDR3 region has 12 residues. Trimming stripped 1 base from V and 7 bases from J, with 2 bases between. The V gene's germline CDR1 is SEHNR and CDR2 FQNEAQ (reference sequence). CDR3 sequence (DNA): TGTGCCAGCAGCTTAGACAATTCACCCCTCCACTTT. Translating gives CASSLDNSPLHF.

The chain uses TRBV28 and TRBJ1-1, with 11 bases lining up with TRBD1. The CDR3 runs 17 residues. Germline values: CDR1 MDHEN, CDR2 SYDVKM. The junction had 10 bases not matched to a gene; V was cut back by 6 bases and J by 1 base. The DNA of the CDR3 is TGTGCCAGCAGCTTTAGTCCCGGGACAGGGGGGAACACTGAAGCTTTCTTT. Translating gives CASSFSPGTGGNTEAFF.

This clone was found once. Here the CDR3 reads CASSLKVRGDTQYF. CDR3 DNA sequence: TGTGCCAGCAGTTTAAAGGTCAGGGGGGATACGCAGTATTTT. The chain combines TRBV28 with TRBJ2-3; TRBD1 matches 7 bases. The CDR3 covers 14 residues. V lost 2 bases and J lost 6; bases outside the gene matches: 5. The germline V gene encodes CDR1 MDHEN and CDR2 SYDVKM.

This CDR3 reads CASSFGTGAYEQYF. DNA for the CDR3: TGTGCCAGCAGCTTCGGGACAGGGGCCTACGAGCAGTACTTC. V is TRBV7-2 and J is TRBJ2-7; the match to TRBD1 covers 10 bases. Germline-derived CDR1 and CDR2 are SGHTA and FQGNSA. V lost 3 bases and J lost 2; bases outside the gene matches: 1. This CDR3 has 14 amino acids.

The table lists this clone with a few counts. The chain is built from TRBV6-6 and TRBJ1-5, with D hard to call. In germline, CDR1 is MNHNY, CDR2 SVGAGI (reference sequence). V lost 5 bases and J 4 bases, leaving 6 bases between the germline ends. The CDR3 length is 12 residues. This CDR3 is CASSGWNQPQHF. In DNA form, the CDR3 reads TGTGCCAGCAGTGGGTGGAATCAGCCCCAGCATTTT.

This clone was counted once. This chain uses TRBV19 with TRBJ1-2; TRBD1 is a possible D gene (5 bases). The ends were cut back, 4 bases at V and 4 bases at J, with 13 bases in the middle. Germline loops: CDR1 LNHDA, CDR2 SQIVND (reference sequence). The CDR3 is 14 amino acids. The CDR3 DNA reads as TGTGCCAGTAGTAAAGGAGGAGGGGTCTATGGCTACACCTTC. Its translation: CASSKGGGVYGYTF.